This note documents a single T cell receptor beta chain sequence. The protocol was immunoSEQ multiplex PCR, while the TCRdb copy is restricted to in-frame clones and leaves out a portion. The repertoire has roughly 230,000 clones, 85% of them found once; the top ten carry approximately 6.6%. CDR3 length: 16 residues. From germline, CDR1 is SGHTA and CDR2 FQGNSA. The V segment lost 5 bases and the J segment 5 bases; nucleotides outside the gene matches: 12. The data were taken from a study of blood T cell repertoires in COVID-19. The rearrangement uses TRBV7-2 and TRBJ2-3; 8 bases are shared with TRBD2. Material for sequencing was PBMCs or T cells enriched from blood (not recorded which). The clonotype originates from a woman between 45 and 60 years old who had been exposed to COVID-19. Here the CDR3 reads CASSTRGGGRRDTQYF. The CDR3 nucleotides read TGTGCCAGCAGCACCCGAGGCGGGGGGCGTAGAGATACGCAGTATTTT.